The 7 T cell receptor beta chains presented below share a single source sample, sequenced in a study of shared clonotypes between healthy human individuals. CD45RO-negative CD8 cells positively selected for CCR7 made up the naive population, which excluded terminally differentiated effector memory CD45RA+ cells. Sequencing was performed with immunoSEQ multiplex PCR; in TCRdb, only in-frame clones are kept and a portion is missing. The sample has about 1.9 million clones; roughly 95% are singletons. The specimen was naive CD8+ T cells from PBMCs. These receptors originate from a man aged 18 to 30 in good health. Some clones in this sample may be carry-over from other donors' samples.

This sequence joins TRBV7-2 and TRBJ2-7; D perhaps matches TRBD2 (6 bases). This CDR3 contains 13 residues. V was trimmed by 4 bases and J by 3 bases, leaving 10 bases between them. The V gene's germline CDR1 is SGHTA and CDR2 FQGNSA. DNA of the CDR3: TGTGCCAGCAGCTCGGGGGTCAACTACGAGCAGTACTTC. Protein: CASSSGVNYEQYF.

The genes are TRBV7-9 and TRBJ2-5; TRBD2 is a possible D gene (6 bases). V shed 5 bases and J shed 9 bases, with 10 bases lying between them. The CDR3 totals 11 residues. From germline, CDR1 is SEHNR and CDR2 FQNEAQ (reference sequence). For the CDR3, the DNA is TGTGCCAGCAGCGCCGGGACTCCCCAGTACTTC. It codes for CASSAGTPQYF.

This chain uses TRBV19 with TRBJ2-1; weak D call: TRBD1 (5 bases). The CDR3 totals 15 residues. Trimming pared 3 bases from V and 10 bases from J, leaving 19 bases between. Germline V lookup: CDR1 LNHDA, CDR2 SQIVND (reference sequence). The CDR3 bases are TGTGCCAGTAGTATCTTAGCAGGGATCATTGGGGAGCAGTTCTTC. Its translation is CASSILAGIIGEQFF.

This clone was seen just once. The chain couples TRBV15 to TRBJ2-5; 7 nucleotides line up with TRBD2. The length of the CDR3 is 14 residues. Germline V gives CDR1 LNHNV, CDR2 YYDKDF (reference sequence). The V segment lost 4 bases and the J segment 2 bases; nucleotides outside the gene matches: 4. The CDR3 region is CATSTSGLQETQYF. The CDR3 DNA follows: TGTGCCACCAGCACTAGCGGATTACAAGAGACCCAGTACTTC.

The rearrangement joins TRBV5-1 to TRBJ2-2; 7 positions match TRBD1. J gave up 7 bases and V 3 bases, and 15 bases lay outside the gene matches. Germline V lookup: CDR1 SGHRS, CDR2 YFSETQ. The CDR3 is 17 amino acids. CDR3 sequence: CASSWPDRVVSGGELFF. The CDR3 bases are TGCGCCAGCAGCTGGCCCGACAGGGTGGTCTCAGGCGGGGAGCTGTTTTTT.

The gene calls are TRBV4-3 and TRBJ1-1, with D unresolved. Trimming took 9 bases from V and 0 from J, leaving 11 bases between them. The CDR3 sequence is 13 residues long. The germline V gene encodes CDR1 LGHNA and CDR2 YSLEER. This CDR3 reads CASTAGVNTEAFF. CDR3 nucleotides: TGCGCCAGTACGGCAGGAGTGAACACTGAAGCTTTCTTT.

The rearrangement joins TRBV4-3 to TRBJ1-5; D remains ambiguous. The CDR3 spans 13 residues. The germline V and J ends were trimmed by 0 bases and 9 bases, with 9 bases remaining between them. Germline V gives CDR1 LGHNA, CDR2 YSLEER. For the CDR3, the DNA is TGCGCCAGCAGCCAAGATAGGTCTCGGCCCCAGCATTTT. Translating gives CASSQDRSRPQHF.